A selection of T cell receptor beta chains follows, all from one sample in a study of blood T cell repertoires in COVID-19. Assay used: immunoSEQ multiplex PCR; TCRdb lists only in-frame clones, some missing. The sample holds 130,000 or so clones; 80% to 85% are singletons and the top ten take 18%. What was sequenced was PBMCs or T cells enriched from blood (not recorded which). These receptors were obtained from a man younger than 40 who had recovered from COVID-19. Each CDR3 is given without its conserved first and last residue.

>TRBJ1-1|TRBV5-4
ASSHGGPAYMNTEAF
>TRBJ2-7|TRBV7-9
ASSFRGFEQY
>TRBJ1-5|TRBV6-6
ASSTRGGVQPQH
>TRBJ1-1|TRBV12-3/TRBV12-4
ASSLRHNTEAF
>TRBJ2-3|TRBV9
ASSVINTDTQY
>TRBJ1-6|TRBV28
ASQGSDDSPLH
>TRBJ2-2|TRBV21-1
ASREDTGELF
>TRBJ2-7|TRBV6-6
ASRRGREGLFEQY
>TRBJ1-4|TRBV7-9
ASSGGQGIEKLF
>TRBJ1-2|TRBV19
ASSRQYYGYT
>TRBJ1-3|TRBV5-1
ASSEGLGGNTIY
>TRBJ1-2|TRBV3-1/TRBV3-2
ASSRGTGGIVDYGYT
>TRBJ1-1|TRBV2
ASSGDPRTGEAF
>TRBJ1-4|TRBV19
ASSTPGQAEKLF
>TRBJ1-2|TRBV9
ASSSGQPIYGYT
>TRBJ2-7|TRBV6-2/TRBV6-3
ASSYAGIGNEQY
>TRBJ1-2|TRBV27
ASSTSGESYGYT
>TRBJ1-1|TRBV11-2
ASSLDRGSFEAF
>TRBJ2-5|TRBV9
ASSVDTPETQY
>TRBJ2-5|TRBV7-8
ASSSRQGETQY